This TCR beta chain originates from a study of blood T cell repertoires in COVID-19. The repertoire was sequenced with immunoSEQ multiplex PCR; TCRdb's copy has only in-frame clones and lacks some. The data hold around 320,000 clones, with almost 90% observed a single time. Germline CDR1 reads SGHRS; CDR2 reads YFSETQ. V trimming: 7 bases; J trimming: 0 bases; junction bases outside the gene matches: 6. The CDR3 consists of 15 residues. The sequence was collected from a woman under 30 with acute COVID-19. The V and J genes are TRBV5-1 and TRBJ2-3, with TRBD2 matching 9 bases. Specimen: PBMCs or T cells enriched from blood (not recorded which). CDR3 bases: TGCGCCAGCGGGGGACTAGCCTCTAGCACAGATACGCAGTATTTT. It translates to CASGGLASSTDTQYF.